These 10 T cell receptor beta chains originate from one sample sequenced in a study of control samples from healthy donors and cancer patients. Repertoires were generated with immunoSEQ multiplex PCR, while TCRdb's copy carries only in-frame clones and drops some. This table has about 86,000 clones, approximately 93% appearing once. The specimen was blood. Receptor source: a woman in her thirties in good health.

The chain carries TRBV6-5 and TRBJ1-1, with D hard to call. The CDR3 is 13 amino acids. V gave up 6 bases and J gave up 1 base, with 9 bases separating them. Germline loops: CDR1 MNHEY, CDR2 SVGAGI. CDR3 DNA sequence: TGTGCCAGCAGGGTCACAACGAACACTGAAGCTTTCTTT. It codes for CASRVTTNTEAFF.

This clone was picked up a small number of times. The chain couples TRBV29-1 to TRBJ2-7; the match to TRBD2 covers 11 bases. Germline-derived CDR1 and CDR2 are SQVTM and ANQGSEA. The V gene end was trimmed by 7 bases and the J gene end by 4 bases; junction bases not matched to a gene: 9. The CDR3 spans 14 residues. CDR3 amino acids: CSGLLAGGSYEQYF. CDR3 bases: TGCAGCGGGCTCCTAGCGGGGGGATCGTACGAGCAGTACTTC.

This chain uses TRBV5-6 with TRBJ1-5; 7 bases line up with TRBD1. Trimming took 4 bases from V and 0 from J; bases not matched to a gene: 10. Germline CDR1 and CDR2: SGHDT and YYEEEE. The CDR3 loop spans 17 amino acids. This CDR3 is CASSPHFGTASNQPQHF. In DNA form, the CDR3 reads TGTGCCAGCAGCCCTCACTTCGGGACAGCTAGCAATCAGCCCCAGCATTTT.

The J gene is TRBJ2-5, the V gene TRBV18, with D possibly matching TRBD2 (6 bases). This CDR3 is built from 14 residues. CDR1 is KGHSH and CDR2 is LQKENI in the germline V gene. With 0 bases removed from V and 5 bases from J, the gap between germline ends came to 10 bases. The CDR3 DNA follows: TGTGCCAGCTCACCACCGACTAGTTATGAGACCCAGTACTTC. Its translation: CASSPPTSYETQYF.

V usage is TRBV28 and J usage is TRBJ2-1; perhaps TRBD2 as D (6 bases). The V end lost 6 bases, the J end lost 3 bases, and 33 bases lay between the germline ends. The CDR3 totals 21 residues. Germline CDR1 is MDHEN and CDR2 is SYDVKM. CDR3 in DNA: TGTGCCAGCAGCCCTTTATTGGCCGGGAGCCTCAAGCCCCGGATCTACAATGAGCAGTTCTTC. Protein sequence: CASSPLLAGSLKPRIYNEQFF.

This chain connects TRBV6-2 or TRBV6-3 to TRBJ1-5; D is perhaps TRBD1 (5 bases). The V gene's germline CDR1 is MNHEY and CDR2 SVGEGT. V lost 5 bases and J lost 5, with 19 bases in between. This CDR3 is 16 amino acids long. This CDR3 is CASSTRPRRGHQPQHF. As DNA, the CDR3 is TGTGCCAGCAGTACCCGACCCCGAAGGGGACATCAGCCCCAGCATTTT.

The CDR3 nucleotides are TGTGCCAGTAGTATCGACAGGGATACGACTGAAGCTTTCTTT. Its translation: CASSIDRDTTEAFF. The chain recombines TRBV19 with TRBJ1-1, with 7 bases lining up with TRBD1. The V and J ends lost 3 bases and 5 bases, in that order; junction bases with no gene match: 6. The CDR3 totals 14 residues. Per germline, CDR1 LNHDA and CDR2 SQIVND (reference sequence).

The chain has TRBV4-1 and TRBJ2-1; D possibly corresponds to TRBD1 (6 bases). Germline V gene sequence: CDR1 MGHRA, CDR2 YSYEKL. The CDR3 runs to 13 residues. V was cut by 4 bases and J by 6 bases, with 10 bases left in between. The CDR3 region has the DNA TGCGCCAGCAGCCTCGGGACACTCAATGAGCAGTTCTTC. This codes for CASSLGTLNEQFF.

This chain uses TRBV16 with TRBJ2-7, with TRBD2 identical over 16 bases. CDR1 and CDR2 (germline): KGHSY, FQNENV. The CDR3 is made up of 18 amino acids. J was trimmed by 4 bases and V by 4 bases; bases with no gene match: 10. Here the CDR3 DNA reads TGTGCCAGCAGCCTCTCAGCGGGACTAGCGGGAGGGGAATACGAGCAGTACTTC. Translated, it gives CASSLSAGLAGGEYEQYF.

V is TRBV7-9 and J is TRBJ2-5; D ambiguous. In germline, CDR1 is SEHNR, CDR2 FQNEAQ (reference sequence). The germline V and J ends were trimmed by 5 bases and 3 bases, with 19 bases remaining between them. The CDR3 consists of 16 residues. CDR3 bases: TGTGCCAGCAGCGTCAACTTGGGTGAGAATAAAGAGACCCAGTACTTC. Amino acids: CASSVNLGENKETQYF.